The 20 T cell receptor beta chains listed next were all sequenced from one sample in a study of shared clonotypes between healthy human individuals. The method was immunoSEQ multiplex PCR; TCRdb's version includes in-frame clones alone and lacks a portion of them. The sample shows approximately 2,000,000 clones, roughly 93% of them seen only once. Selected positively for CCR7 and CD45RO-negative, naive CD8 cells excluded terminally differentiated effector memory CD45RA+ cells. Sequencing was performed on naive CD8+ T cells from PBMCs. These receptors all stem from a man aged 18 to 30 in good health. Some clones in this sample may be carry-over from other donors' samples.

The chain couples TRBV6-1 to TRBJ1-2, with D possibly TRBD1 on 6 matching bases. The CDR3 extends over 12 amino acids. Germline V CDR1 and CDR2: MNHNS, SASEGT. V lost 6 bases and J lost 1, with 6 bases in between. DNA for the CDR3: TGTGCCAGCAGACAGGGTAACTATGGCTACACCTTC. Its protein product is CASRQGNYGYTF.

The V gene is TRBV4-2, the J gene TRBJ2-7; D possibly uses TRBD1 or TRBD2 (6 bases each). CDR1 LGHNA and CDR2 YNFKEQ come from the germline V gene. The CDR3 runs 16 residues. V dropped 0 bases and J dropped 4 bases, with 16 bases sitting between them. The CDR3 sequence: CASSQDNRGRGYEQYF. CDR3 coding DNA: TGTGCCAGCAGCCAAGATAATCGGGGGCGCGGGTACGAGCAGTACTTC.

The chain combines TRBV7-3 with TRBJ2-3; the D gene is possibly TRBD2 (6 bases). This CDR3 is 16 amino acids long. CDR1 is SGHTA and CDR2 is FQGTGA in the germline V gene. Between the trimmed V and J ends, which lost 5 bases and 4 bases, there was a span of 19 bases. The CDR3 loop reads CASSPLGSGSADTQYF. For the CDR3, the DNA is TGTGCCAGCAGCCCTCTGGGCTCCGGGAGCGCAGATACGCAGTATTTT.

Turning to this clone: The sample contains more than one DNA sequence encoding this CDR3. The chain couples TRBV7-9 to TRBJ2-7, with 8 bases that match TRBD1. Unmatched junction bases numbered 4, after V lost 5 bases and J lost 4 bases. The CDR3 contains 13 residues. The V gene's germline CDR1 is SEHNR and CDR2 FQNEAQ (reference sequence). The CDR3 DNA reads TGTGCCAGCAGCCAGGGGGCTGGTTACGAGCAGTACTTC. As protein: CASSQGAGYEQYF.

The DNA of the CDR3 is TGTGCCAGCAGCCAAATTGGACTAGACCGGGAGCTGTTTTTT. Translating it yields CASSQIGLDRELFF. V usage is TRBV5-4 and J usage is TRBJ2-2, with TRBD2 identical over 7 bases. Germline CDR1 reads SGHNT; CDR2 reads YYREEE (reference sequence). The CDR3 spans 14 residues. Trimming took 4 bases from V and 9 from J; bases not matched to a gene: 9.

This chain links TRBV5-4 with TRBJ1-1; D perhaps matches TRBD1 (5 bases). The length of the CDR3 is 13 residues. The V and J ends lost 2 bases and 6 bases respectively, with 11 bases between them. Germline V gives CDR1 SGHNT, CDR2 YYREEE (reference sequence). This chain's CDR3 is CASSFVGDSEAFF. The CDR3 DNA sequence: TGTGCCAGCAGCTTTGTGGGGGATTCTGAAGCTTTCTTT.

The CDR3 reads CASSQDKGVQAGSQFF. The CDR3 DNA reads TGCGCCAGCAGCCAAGATAAGGGGGTTCAAGCGGGATCTCAGTTCTTC. J is TRBJ2-1 and V is TRBV4-3; weak D call: TRBD2 (7 bases). Trimming cost V 0 bases and J 13 bases, with 22 bases left between them. This CDR3 has 16 amino acids. Germline values: CDR1 LGHNA, CDR2 YSLEER.

The chain joins TRBV6-1 to TRBJ2-1; TRBD2 matches at 13 bases. The junction had 6 bases not matched to a gene; V was cut back by 4 bases and J by 3 bases. This CDR3 comprises 17 residues. Germline values: CDR1 MNHNS, CDR2 SASEGT. The CDR3 spells CASSAGLAGMFYNEQFF. CDR3 in DNA: TGTGCCAGCAGTGCGGGACTAGCGGGAATGTTCTACAATGAGCAGTTCTTC.

The chain uses TRBV27 and TRBJ1-5; D unclear. Trimming cost V 5 bases and J 4 bases, with 15 bases left between them. CDR1 MNHEY and CDR2 SMNVEV come from the germline V gene (reference sequence). This CDR3 is built from 15 residues. CDR3 DNA sequence: TGTGCCAGCAGTCTCGGCCCCGGGCAAAATCAGCCCCAGCATTTT. This gives the protein CASSLGPGQNQPQHF.

J is TRBJ1-2 and V is TRBV30, with D uncertain. Trimming removed 3 bases at V and 8 bases at J, with 16 bases between. This CDR3 is built from 13 residues. CDR1 GTSNPN and CDR2 SVGIG come from the germline V gene (reference sequence). CDR3 sequence: CAWSPSRGTGYTF. The CDR3 DNA sequence: TGTGCCTGGAGCCCCAGCCGGGGTACGGGCTACACCTTC. The full variable domain, its missing parts supplied by reference TRBV30 and TRBJ1-2, is SQTIHQWPATLVQPVGSPLSLECTVEGTSNPNLYWYRQAAGRGLQLLFYSVGIGQISSEVPQNLSASRPQDRQFILSSKKLLLSDSGFYLCAWSPSRGTGYTFGSGTRLTVV.

The rearrangement joins TRBV4-1 to TRBJ2-7; possibly TRBD1 for D (7 bases). Trimming took off 2 bases at V and 5 bases at J, with 13 bases between the two ends. This CDR3 spans 14 amino acids. Germline CDR1 and CDR2: MGHRA and YSYEKL. CDR3: CASSQKGAGNEQYF. CDR3 DNA: TGCGCCAGCAGCCAAAAGGGGGCGGGGAACGAGCAGTACTTC.

This clone was observed a handful of times. The CDR3 region has the DNA TGTGCCAGCAGCGCCCCAACAGGGGGCTTTAACACCGGGGAGCTGTTTTTT. It yields the protein CASSAPTGGFNTGELFF. This sequence joins TRBV9 and TRBJ2-2; 9 bases are a match to TRBD1. The junction had 8 bases not matched to a gene; V was cut back by 3 bases and J by 2 bases. Germline V gene lookup returns CDR1 SGDLS and CDR2 YYNGEE. The length of the CDR3 is 17 residues.

This chain joins TRBV5-6 and TRBJ2-7; possibly TRBD1 or TRBD2 for D (5 bases each). CDR1 and CDR2 (germline): SGHDT, YYEEEE. With 1 base removed from V and 5 bases from J, the gap between germline ends came to 10 bases. The CDR3 is 13 residues long. The CDR3 reads CASSLSPGHEQYF. CDR3 DNA sequence: TGTGCCAGCAGCTTGTCTCCGGGGCACGAGCAGTACTTC. The variable domain in full, with the rest retrieved from reference TRBV5-6 and TRBJ2-7, is DAGVTQSPTHLIKTRGQQVTLRCSPKSGHDTVSWYQQALGQGPQFIFQYYEEEERQRGNFPDRFSGHQFPNYSSELNVNALLLGDSALYLCASSLSPGHEQYFGPGTRLTVT.

CDR3 sequence reads: CASSLQGTTYEQYF. CDR3 DNA: TGTGCCAGCAGTTTGCAGGGGACTACCTACGAGCAGTACTTC. The chain couples TRBV28 to TRBJ2-5; a possible D gene is TRBD2 (7 bases). The J call could be wrong; TRBJ2-7 is a better fit for the DNA end. Germline V gene data show CDR1 as MDHEN and CDR2 as SYDVKM. The CDR3 loop spans 14 amino acids.

The chain uses TRBV28 and TRBJ2-5; no firm D call. The germline CDR1 and CDR2 sequences are MDHEN and SYDVKM. With 2 bases removed from V and 8 bases from J, the gap between germline ends came to 12 bases. This CDR3 contains 13 residues. The CDR3 is CASSLEDPRTQYF. CDR3 DNA sequence: TGTGCCAGCAGTTTAGAGGATCCAAGAACCCAGTACTTC.

This chain connects TRBV28 to TRBJ1-1; D unresolved. The CDR3 contains 14 residues. The V end was cut by 2 bases, the J end by 4 bases, with 11 bases between. The germline V gene has CDR1 MDHEN and CDR2 SYDVKM. The CDR3 region is CASSLGSSGTEAFF. CDR3 DNA: TGTGCCAGCAGTTTAGGTAGCTCCGGCACTGAAGCTTTCTTT.

J is TRBJ2-7 and V is TRBV7-2; 8 positions agree with TRBD2. V dropped 2 bases and J dropped 5; count of bases not matched to a gene: 8. The CDR3 is 15 amino acids. Germline V gives CDR1 SGHTA, CDR2 FQGNSA. The CDR3, as DNA: TGTGCCAGCAGCTTAATAAGCGGGAGTAGTAACGAGCAGTACTTC. It specifies CASSLISGSSNEQYF.

This clone was counted once. The chain is built from TRBV5-1 and TRBJ2-3; D perhaps matches TRBD2 (5 bases). From germline, CDR1 is SGHRS and CDR2 YFSETQ. The CDR3 contains 15 residues. V shed 4 bases and J shed 2 bases, with 14 bases lying between them. Here the CDR3 DNA reads TGCGCCAGCAGCCCACTAGATACGTTCACAGATACGCAGTATTTT. The encoded protein is CASSPLDTFTDTQYF.

The chain uses TRBV5-1 and TRBJ2-7; 9 nucleotides match TRBD1. This CDR3 is built from 15 residues. V shed 5 bases, J shed 6 bases, and the junction held 12 bases outside the gene matches. Germline CDR1 SGHRS, CDR2 YFSETQ. The CDR3 nucleotides are TGCGCCAGCAGTCTCCGACAGGGGGAGATAGGCGAGCAGTACTTC. Translated, it gives CASSLRQGEIGEQYF.

This clone was recorded only once. The V and J genes are TRBV10-3 and TRBJ1-3; D gene ambiguous. V lost 2 bases and J 0 bases, leaving 8 bases between the germline ends. This CDR3 has 15 amino acids. CDR1 is ENHRY, CDR2 SYGVKD, per germline. The CDR3 bases are TGTGCCATCAGTGAGCCAGCAAGCTCTGGAAACACCATATATTTT. This gives the protein CAISEPASSGNTIYF.